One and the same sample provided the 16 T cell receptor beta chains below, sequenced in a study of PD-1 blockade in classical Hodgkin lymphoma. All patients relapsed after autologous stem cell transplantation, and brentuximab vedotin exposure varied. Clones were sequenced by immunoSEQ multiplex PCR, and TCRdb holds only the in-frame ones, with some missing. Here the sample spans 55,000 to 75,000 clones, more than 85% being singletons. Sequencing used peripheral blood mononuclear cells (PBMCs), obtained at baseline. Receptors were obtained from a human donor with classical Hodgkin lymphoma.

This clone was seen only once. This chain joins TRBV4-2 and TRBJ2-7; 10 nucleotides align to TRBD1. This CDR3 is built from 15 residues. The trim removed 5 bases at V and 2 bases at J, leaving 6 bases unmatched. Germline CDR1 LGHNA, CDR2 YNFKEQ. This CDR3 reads CASSLGQGSPYEQYF. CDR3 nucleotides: TGTGCCAGCAGCTTGGGACAGGGGTCCCCCTACGAGCAGTACTTC.

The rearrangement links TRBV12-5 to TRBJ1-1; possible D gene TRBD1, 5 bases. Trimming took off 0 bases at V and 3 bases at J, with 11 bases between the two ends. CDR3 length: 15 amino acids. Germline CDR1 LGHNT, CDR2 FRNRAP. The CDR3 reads CASGLVVGAHTEAFF. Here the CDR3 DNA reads TGTGCTAGTGGTTTGGTAGTCGGGGCCCACACTGAAGCTTTCTTT.

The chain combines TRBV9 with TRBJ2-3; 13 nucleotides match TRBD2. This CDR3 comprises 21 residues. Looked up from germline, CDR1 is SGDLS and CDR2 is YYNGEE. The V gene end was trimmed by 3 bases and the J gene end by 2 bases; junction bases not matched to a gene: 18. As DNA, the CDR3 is TGTGCCAGCAGCGCAAACATAGGACTAGCGGGGGCCATACGCAACACAGATACGCAGTATTTT. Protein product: CASSANIGLAGAIRNTDTQYF.

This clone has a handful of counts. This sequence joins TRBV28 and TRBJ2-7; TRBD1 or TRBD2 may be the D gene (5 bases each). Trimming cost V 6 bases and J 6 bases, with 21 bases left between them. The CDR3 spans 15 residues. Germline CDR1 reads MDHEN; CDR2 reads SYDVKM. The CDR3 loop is CASSPGGLHGGEQYF. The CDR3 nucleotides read TGTGCCAGCAGCCCGGGCGGACTCCATGGGGGCGAGCAGTACTTC. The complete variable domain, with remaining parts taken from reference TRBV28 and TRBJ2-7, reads DVKVTQSSRYLVKRTGEKVFLECVQDMDHENMFWYRQDPGLGLRLIYFSYDVKMKEKGDIPEGYSVSREKKERFSLILESASTNQTSMYLCASSPGGLHGGEQYFGPGTRLTVT.

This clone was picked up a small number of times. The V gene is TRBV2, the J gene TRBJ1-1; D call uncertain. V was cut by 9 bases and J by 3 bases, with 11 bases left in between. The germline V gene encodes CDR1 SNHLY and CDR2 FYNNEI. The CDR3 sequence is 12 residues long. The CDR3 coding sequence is TGTGCCAGTTTAGGGCAGGACACTGAAGCTTTCTTT. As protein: CASLGQDTEAFF.

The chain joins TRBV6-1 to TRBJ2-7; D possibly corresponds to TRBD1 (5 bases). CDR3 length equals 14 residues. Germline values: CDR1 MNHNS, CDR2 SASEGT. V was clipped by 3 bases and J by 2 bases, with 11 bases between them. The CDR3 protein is CASSEGGAPYEQYF. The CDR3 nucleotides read TGTGCCAGCAGTGAGGGTGGGGCACCCTACGAGCAGTACTTC.

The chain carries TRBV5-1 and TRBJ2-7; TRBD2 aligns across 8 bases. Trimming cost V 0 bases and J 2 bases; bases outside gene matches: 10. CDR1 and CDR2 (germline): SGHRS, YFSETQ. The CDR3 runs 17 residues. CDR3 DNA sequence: TGCGCCAGCAGCTTGGAAGGGTCCATAGCGGGAACCTACGAGCAGTACTTC. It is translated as CASSLEGSIAGTYEQYF. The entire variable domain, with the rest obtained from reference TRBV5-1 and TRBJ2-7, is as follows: KAGVTQTPRYLIKTRGQQVTLSCSPISGHRSVSWYQQTPGQGLQFLFEYFSETQRNKGNFPGRFSGRQFSNSRSEMNVSTLELGDSALYLCASSLEGSIAGTYEQYFGPGTRLTVT.

CDR3 protein: CASSPVQGPEQYF. In DNA, the CDR3 is TGTGCCAGCAGCCCTGTACAGGGTCCCGAGCAGTACTTC. This chain joins TRBV27 and TRBJ2-7; perhaps TRBD1 as D (6 bases). Trimming took 6 bases from V and 6 from J, leaving 15 bases between them. This CDR3 is 13 amino acids long. The germline V gene has CDR1 MNHEY and CDR2 SMNVEV (reference sequence).

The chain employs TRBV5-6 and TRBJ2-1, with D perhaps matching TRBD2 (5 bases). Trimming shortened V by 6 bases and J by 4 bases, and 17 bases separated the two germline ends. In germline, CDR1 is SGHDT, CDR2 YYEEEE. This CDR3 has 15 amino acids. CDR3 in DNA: TGTGCCAGCACCGTGACTTTGGGCGGGTACAATGAGCAGTTCTTC. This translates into CASTVTLGGYNEQFF.

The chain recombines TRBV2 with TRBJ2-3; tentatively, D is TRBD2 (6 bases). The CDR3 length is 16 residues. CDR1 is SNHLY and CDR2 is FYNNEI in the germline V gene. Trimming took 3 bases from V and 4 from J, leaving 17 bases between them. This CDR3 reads CASSEGGTGMADTQYF. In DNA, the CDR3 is TGTGCCAGCAGTGAGGGGGGAACGGGAATGGCAGATACGCAGTATTTT. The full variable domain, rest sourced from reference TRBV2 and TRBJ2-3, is EPEVTQTPSHQVTQMGQEVILRCVPISNHLYFYWYRQILGQKVEFLVSFYNNEISEKSEIFDDQFSVERPDGSNFTLKIRSTKLEDSAMYFCASSEGGTGMADTQYFGPGTRLTVL.

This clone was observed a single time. The CDR3 DNA is TGTGCCAGCAGTACTACAGGGGACTCCTACGAGCAGTACTTC. Protein: CASSTTGDSYEQYF. The chain is built from TRBV28 and TRBJ2-7, with TRBD1 matching over 7 bases. Germline CDR1 MDHEN, CDR2 SYDVKM. CDR3 length: 14 residues. The trim removed 5 bases at V and 0 bases at J, leaving 4 bases unmatched.

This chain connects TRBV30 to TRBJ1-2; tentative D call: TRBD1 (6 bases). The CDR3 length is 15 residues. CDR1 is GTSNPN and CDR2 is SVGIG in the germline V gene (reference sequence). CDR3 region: CERGDRNRGAYGYTF. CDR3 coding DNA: TGTGAAAGGGGGGACCGCAACAGAGGCGCCTATGGCTACACCTTC.

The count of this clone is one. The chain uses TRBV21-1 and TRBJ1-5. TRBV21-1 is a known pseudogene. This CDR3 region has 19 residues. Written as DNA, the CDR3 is TGTGCCAGCAGCAACACCGAATCGGGGAGGCAGGATAGCAATCAGCCCCAGCATTTT. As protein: CASSNTESGRQDSNQPQHF.

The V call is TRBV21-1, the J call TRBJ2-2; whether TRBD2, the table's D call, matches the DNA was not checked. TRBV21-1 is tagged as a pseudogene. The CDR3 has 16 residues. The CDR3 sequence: CASSKASGALSRELFF. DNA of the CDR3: TGTGCCAGCAGCAAAGCCAGCGGGGCCCTTTCCAGGGAGCTGTTTTTT.

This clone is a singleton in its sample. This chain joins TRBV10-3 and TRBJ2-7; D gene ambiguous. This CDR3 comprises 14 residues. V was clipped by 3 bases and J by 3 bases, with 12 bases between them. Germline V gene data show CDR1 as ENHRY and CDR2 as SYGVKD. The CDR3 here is CAISDQKTSYEQYF. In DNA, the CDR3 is TGTGCCATCAGTGATCAGAAAACGAGCTACGAGCAGTACTTC.

The CDR3 bases are TGTGCCAGCAGCCCAAACCCGCCAACTCTGGGGGATAAAGAGACCCAGTACTTC. Translated, it gives CASSPNPPTLGDKETQYF. The J gene is TRBJ2-5, the V gene TRBV7-9; D is tentatively TRBD1 or TRBD2 (5 bases each). The V gene lost 5 bases and the J gene lost 3 bases, with 25 bases spanning the gap. Looked up from germline, CDR1 is SEHNR and CDR2 is FQNEAQ (reference sequence). This CDR3 has 18 residues.